The clone carrying this T cell receptor beta chain was found many times. Its cognate antigen is unknown. Germline CDR1 SGHKS, CDR2 YYEKEE (reference sequence). V shed 3 bases, J shed 5 bases, and the junction held 6 bases outside the gene matches. CDR3 size: 14 residues. These data are taken from a study of post-analysis software for immune sequencing data. Findings of the study overall: Patients carried several TRBV segments more frequently than controls did, and TRBV5-6, TRBV5-1 and TRBV20-1 were among them.

Unique molecular identifiers were present in the TCR beta cDNA libraries. TCRdb reprocessed the PCR reads via MiXCR and lists one record per CDR3 protein. The table has hundreds of thousands of distinct CDR3 sequences, 30% seen once. The source of this sequence is a girl aged 5 to 17 with multiple sclerosis. J is TRBJ2-7 and V is TRBV5-5; TRBD1 aligns across 9 bases. The sequenced sample was blood. CDR3 coding DNA: TGTGCCAGCAGCTCCGGGACAGGGTCCAACGAGCAGTACTTC. Residues: CASSSGTGSNEQYF.